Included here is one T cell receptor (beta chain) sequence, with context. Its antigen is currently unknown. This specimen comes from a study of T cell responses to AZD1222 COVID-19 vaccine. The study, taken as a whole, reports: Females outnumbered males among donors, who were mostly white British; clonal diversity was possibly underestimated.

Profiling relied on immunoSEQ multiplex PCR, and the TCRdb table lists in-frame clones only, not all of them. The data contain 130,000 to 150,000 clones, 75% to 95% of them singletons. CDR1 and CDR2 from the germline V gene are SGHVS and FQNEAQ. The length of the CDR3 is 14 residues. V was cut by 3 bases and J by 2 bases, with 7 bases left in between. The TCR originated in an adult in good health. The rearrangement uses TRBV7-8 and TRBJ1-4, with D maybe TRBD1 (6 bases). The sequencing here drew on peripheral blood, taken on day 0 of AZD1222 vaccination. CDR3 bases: TGTGCCAGCAGCTTTCAGGGGACTAATGAAAAACTGTTTTTT. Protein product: CASSFQGTNEKLFF.